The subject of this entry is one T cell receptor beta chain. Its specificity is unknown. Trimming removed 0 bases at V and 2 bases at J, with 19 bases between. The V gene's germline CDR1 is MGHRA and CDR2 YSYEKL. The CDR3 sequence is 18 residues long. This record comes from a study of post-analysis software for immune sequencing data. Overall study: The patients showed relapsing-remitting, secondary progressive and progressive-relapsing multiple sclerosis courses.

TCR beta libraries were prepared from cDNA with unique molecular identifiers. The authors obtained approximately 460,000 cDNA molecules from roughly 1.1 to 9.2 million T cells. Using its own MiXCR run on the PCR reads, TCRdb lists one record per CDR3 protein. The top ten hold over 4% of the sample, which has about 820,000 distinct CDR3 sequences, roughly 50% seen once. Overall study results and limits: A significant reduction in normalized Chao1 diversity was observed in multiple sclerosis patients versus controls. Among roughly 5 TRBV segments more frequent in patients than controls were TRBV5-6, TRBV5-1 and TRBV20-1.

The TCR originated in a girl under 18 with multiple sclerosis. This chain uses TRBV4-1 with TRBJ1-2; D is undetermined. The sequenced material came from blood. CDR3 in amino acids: CASSQDQASRPRNYGYTF. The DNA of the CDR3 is TGCGCCAGCAGCCAAGATCAGGCGAGTCGCCCCCGGAACTATGGCTACACCTTC.